These 2 T cell receptor beta chains originate from one sample sequenced in a study of cytomegalovirus exposure and HLA in healthy donors. The PCR had 60 Vbeta and 13 Jbeta primers. Data came from immunoSEQ multiplex PCR; TCRdb stores just in-frame clones and leaves some out. Among about 160,000 clones listed, roughly 82% were seen once. Sequencing was performed on PBMCs. The receptor set was obtained from a woman between 45 and 60 years old in good health and CMV-seropositive.

The chain employs TRBV19 and TRBJ2-6; D unresolved. Trimming cost V 4 bases and J 2 bases, with 9 bases left between them. The germline CDR1 and CDR2 sequences are LNHDA and SQIVND (reference sequence). The CDR3 runs 15 residues. The CDR3: CASSTENPGANVLTF. CDR3 DNA: TGTGCCAGTAGTACCGAGAACCCTGGGGCCAACGTCCTGACTTTC.

J is TRBJ1-2 and V is TRBV7-9, with D unresolved. V gave up 5 bases and J gave up 5 bases, with 12 bases separating them. This CDR3 has 13 residues. The germline CDR1 and CDR2 sequences are SEHNR and FQNEAQ (reference sequence). The CDR3 nucleotides read TGTGCCAGCAGCGCGGGAGAGAGGTATGGCTACACCTTC. This gives the protein CASSAGERYGYTF. The whole variable domain, filled in from reference TRBV7-9 and TRBJ1-2, reads DTGVSQNPRHKITKRGQNVTFRCDPISEHNRLYWYRQTLGQGPEFLTYFQNEAQLEKSRLLSDRFSAERPKGSFSTLEIQRTEQGDSAMYLCASSAGERYGYTFGSGTRLTVV.